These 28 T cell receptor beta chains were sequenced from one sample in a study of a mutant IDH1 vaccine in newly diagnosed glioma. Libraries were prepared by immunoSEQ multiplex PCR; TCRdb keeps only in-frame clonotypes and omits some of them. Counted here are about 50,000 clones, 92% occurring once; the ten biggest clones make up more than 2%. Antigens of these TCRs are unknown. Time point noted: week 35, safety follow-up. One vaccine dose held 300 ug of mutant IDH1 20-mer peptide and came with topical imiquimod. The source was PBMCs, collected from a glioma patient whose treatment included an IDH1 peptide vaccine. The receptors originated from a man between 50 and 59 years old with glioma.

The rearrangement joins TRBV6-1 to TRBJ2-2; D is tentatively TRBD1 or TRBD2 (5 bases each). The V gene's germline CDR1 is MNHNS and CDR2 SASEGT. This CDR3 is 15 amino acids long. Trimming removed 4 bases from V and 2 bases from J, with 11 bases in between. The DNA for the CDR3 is TGTGCCAGCAGTGCAACGGGGCTTAACACCGGGGAGCTGTTTTTT. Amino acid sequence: CASSATGLNTGELFF.

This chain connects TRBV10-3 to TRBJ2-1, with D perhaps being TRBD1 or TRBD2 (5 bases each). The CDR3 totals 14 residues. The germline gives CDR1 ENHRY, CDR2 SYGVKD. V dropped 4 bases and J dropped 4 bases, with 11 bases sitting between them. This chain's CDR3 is CAISGTGPYNEQFF. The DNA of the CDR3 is TGTGCCATCAGTGGGACGGGACCTTACAATGAGCAGTTCTTC.

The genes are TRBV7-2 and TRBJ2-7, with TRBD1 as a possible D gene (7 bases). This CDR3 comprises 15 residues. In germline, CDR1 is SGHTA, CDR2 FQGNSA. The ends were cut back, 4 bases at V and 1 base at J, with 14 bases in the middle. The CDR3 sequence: CASSYLSGGSYEQYF. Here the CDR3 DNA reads TGTGCCAGCAGCTACCTGTCAGGGGGGTCCTACGAGCAGTACTTC.

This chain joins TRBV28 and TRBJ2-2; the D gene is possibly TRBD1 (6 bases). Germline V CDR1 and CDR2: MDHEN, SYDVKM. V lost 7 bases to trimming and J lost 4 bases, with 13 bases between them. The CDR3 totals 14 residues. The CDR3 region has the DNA TGTGCCAGCAAGACAGGATGGAGCACCGGGGAGCTGTTTTTT. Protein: CASKTGWSTGELFF.

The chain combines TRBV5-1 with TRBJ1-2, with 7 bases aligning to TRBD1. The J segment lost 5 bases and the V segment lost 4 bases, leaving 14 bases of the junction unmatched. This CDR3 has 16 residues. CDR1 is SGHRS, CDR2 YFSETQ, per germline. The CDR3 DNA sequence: TGCGCCAGCAGCCCGATCCGTGTGTGGGACAGATATGGCTACACCTTC. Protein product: CASSPIRVWDRYGYTF.

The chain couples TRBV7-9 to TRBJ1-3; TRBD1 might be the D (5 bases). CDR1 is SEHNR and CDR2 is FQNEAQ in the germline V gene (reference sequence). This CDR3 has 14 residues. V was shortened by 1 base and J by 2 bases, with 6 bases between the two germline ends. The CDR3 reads CASSLGTTGNTIYF. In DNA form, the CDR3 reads TGTGCCAGCAGCTTAGGGACAACTGGAAACACCATATATTTT.

The CDR3 DNA sequence: TGTGCCAGCAGCTCGAGCGGGAGGTGGTACAATGAGCAGTTCTTC. Translation: CASSSSGRWYNEQFF. The chain couples TRBV7-9 to TRBJ2-1, with 9 bases lining up with TRBD2. V shed 4 bases and J 4 bases; nucleotides not matched to a gene: 5. Germline loops: CDR1 SEHNR, CDR2 FQNEAQ (reference sequence). The CDR3 consists of 15 residues.

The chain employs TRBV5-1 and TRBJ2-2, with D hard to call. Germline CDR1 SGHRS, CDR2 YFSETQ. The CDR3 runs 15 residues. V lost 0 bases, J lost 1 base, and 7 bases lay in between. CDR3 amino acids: CASSLVAKNTGELFF. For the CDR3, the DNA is TGCGCCAGCAGCTTGGTGGCGAAGAACACCGGGGAGCTGTTTTTT.

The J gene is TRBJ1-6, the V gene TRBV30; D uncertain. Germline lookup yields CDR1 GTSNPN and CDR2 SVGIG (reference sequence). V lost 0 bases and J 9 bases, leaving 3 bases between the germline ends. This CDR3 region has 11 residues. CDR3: CAWSVGSPLHF. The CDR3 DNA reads TGTGCCTGGAGTGTAGGTTCACCCCTCCACTTT.

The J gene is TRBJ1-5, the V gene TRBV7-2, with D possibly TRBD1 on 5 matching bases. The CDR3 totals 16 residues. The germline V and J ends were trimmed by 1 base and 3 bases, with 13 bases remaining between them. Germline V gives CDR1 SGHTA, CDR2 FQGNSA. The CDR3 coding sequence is TGTGCCAGCAGCTTAGTCGGCGGGGGTGCCAATCAGCCCCAGCATTTT. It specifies CASSLVGGGANQPQHF.

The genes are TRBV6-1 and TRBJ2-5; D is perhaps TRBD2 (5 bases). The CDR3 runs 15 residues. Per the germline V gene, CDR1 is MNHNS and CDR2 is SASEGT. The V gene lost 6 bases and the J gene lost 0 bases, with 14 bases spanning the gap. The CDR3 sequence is CASRGSTRYQETQYF. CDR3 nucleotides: TGTGCCAGCAGGGGTAGCACTAGGTACCAAGAGACCCAGTACTTC.

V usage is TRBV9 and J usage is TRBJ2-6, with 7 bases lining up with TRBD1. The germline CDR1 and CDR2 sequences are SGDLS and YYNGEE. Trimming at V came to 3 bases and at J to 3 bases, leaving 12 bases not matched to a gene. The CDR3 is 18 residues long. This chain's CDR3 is CASSAIVGRGFGANVLTF. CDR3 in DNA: TGTGCCAGCAGCGCTATCGTAGGCAGGGGGTTTGGGGCCAACGTCCTGACTTTC.

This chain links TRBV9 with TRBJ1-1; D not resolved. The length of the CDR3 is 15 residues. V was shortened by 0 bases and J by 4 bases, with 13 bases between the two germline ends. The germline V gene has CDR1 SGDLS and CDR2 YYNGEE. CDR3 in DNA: TGTGCCAGCAGCGTAGCGGTAATGCATTTCACTGAAGCTTTCTTT. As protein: CASSVAVMHFTEAFF.

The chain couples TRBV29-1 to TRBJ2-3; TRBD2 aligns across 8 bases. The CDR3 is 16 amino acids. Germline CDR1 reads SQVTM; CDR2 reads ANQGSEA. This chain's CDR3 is CAVGGTRGFGTDTQYF. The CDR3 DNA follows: TGCGCTGTAGGGGGGACTAGGGGATTCGGAACAGATACGCAGTATTTT.

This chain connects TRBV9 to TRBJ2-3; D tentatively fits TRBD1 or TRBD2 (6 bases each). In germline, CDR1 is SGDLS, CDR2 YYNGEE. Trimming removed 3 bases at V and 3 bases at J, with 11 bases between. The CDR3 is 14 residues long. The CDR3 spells CASSEGGPTDTQYF. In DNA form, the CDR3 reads TGTGCCAGCAGCGAAGGGGGGCCGACAGATACGCAGTATTTT.

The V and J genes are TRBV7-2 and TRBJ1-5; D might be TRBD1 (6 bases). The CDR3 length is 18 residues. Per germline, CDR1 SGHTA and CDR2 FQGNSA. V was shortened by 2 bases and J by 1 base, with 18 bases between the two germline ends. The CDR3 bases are TGTGCCAGCAGCTTAATTCCAGGGGTGGGACGGAGCAATCAGCCCCAGCATTTT. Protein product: CASSLIPGVGRSNQPQHF.

CDR3 nucleotide sequence: TGTGCCTGGAGTGTTTACGGCGGGAGCCGACCTAAGTACTTC. Amino acid sequence: CAWSVYGGSRPKYF. V is TRBV30 and J is TRBJ2-5, with 7 bases identical to TRBD2. Trimming cost V 0 bases and J 12 bases; bases outside gene matches: 13. The CDR3 runs 14 residues. Germline V gene data show CDR1 as GTSNPN and CDR2 as SVGIG (reference sequence).

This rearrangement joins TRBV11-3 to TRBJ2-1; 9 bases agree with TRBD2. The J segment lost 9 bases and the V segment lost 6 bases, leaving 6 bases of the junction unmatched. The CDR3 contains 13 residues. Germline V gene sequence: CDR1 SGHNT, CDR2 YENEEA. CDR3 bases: TGTGCCAGCAGAGCGGGGGGTAGCGCTGAGCAGTTCTTC. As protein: CASRAGGSAEQFF.

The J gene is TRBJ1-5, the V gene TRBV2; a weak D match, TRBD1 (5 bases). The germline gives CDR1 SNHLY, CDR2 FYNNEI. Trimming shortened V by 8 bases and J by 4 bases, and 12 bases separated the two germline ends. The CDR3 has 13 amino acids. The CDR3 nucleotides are TGTGCCAGCGTTCCGACAGCTAATCAGCCCCAGCATTTT. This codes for CASVPTANQPQHF.

CDR3 bases: TGTGCCAGCAGAGGGACAGGCAATTCACCCCTCCACTTT. Translated, it gives CASRGTGNSPLHF. The chain links TRBV28 to TRBJ1-6, with 8 bases that match TRBD1. Germline assignment: CDR1 MDHEN and CDR2 SYDVKM. The CDR3 sequence is 13 residues long. The trim removed 6 bases at V and 7 bases at J, leaving 2 bases unmatched.

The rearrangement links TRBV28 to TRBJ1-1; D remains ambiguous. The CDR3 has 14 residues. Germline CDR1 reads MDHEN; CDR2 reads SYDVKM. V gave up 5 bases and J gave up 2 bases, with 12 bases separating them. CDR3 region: CASSPHGDNTEAFF. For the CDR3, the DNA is TGTGCCAGCAGTCCCCACGGGGATAACACTGAAGCTTTCTTT.

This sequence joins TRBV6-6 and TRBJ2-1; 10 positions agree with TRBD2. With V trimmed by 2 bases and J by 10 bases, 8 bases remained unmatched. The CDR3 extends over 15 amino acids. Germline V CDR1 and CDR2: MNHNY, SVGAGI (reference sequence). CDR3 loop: CASSYLAGEYGEQFF. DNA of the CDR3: TGTGCCAGCAGTTACCTAGCGGGAGAATACGGAGAGCAGTTCTTC.

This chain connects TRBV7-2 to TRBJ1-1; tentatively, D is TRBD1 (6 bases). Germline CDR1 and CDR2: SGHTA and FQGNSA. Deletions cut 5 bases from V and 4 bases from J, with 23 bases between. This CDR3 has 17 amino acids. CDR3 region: CASSPRPRGVVGTEAFF. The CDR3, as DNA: TGTGCCAGCAGCCCCCGCCCCAGGGGAGTTGTAGGCACTGAAGCTTTCTTT.

This chain's CDR3 is CASSLGAAQETQYF. As DNA, the CDR3 is TGTGCCAGCAGCTTGGGTGCGGCTCAAGAGACCCAGTACTTC. V usage is TRBV5-4 and J usage is TRBJ2-5; D is uncertain. Germline V gene lookup returns CDR1 SGHNT and CDR2 YYREEE (reference sequence). This CDR3 has 14 residues. V was cut by 0 bases and J by 2 bases, with 8 bases left in between.

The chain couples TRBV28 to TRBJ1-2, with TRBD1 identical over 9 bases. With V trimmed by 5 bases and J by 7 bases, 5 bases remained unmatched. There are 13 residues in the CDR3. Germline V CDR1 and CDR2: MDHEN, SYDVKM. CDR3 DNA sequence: TGTGCCAGCAGTGACAGGGGGTTCGGTGGCTACACCTTC. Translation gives CASSDRGFGGYTF.

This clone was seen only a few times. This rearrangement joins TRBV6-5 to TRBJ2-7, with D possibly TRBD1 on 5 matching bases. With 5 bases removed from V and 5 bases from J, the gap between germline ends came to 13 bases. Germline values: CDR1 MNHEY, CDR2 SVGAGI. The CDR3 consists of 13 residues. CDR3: CASSRGTGNEQYF. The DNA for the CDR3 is TGTGCCAGCAGTAGGGGAACAGGTAACGAGCAGTACTTC.

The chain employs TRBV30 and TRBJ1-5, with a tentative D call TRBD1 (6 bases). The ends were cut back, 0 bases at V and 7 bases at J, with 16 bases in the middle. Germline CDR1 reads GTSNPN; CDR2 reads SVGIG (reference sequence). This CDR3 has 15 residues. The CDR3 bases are TGTGCCTGGAGTGTAAAGGGGGTGAGTAACCAGCCCCAGCATTTT. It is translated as CAWSVKGVSNQPQHF. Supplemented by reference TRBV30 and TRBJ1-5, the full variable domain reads SQTIHQWPATLVQPVGSPLSLECTVEGTSNPNLYWYRQAAGRGLQLLFYSVGIGQISSEVPQNLSASRPQDRQFILSSKKLLLSDSGFYLCAWSVKGVSNQPQHFGDGTRLSIL.

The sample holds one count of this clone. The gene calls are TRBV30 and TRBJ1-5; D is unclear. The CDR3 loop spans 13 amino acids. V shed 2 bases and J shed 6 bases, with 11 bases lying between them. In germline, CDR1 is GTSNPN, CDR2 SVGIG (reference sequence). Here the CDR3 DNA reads TGTGCCTGGAGTTTCGGGGAGGGTCAGCCCCAGCATTTT. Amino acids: CAWSFGEGQPQHF.